This T cell receptor beta chain was documented in a study of T cells and Merkel cell carcinoma outcomes (dated by TCRdb to 2018 to 2020). Concerning the study at large: The study examined the tumor T-cell repertoire together with T-cell density as predictors of clinical outcome in patients with Merkel cell carcinoma. Results and caveats for the whole study, not just this receptor: The combination of T-cell repertoire features and T-cell density was reported to predict clinical outcomes in patients with Merkel cell carcinoma.

A note on this clone: There is no known antigen for this receptor. Base qualities were left out, and no much larger clone turns up one base away.

Samples came from patients with Merkel cell carcinoma. From the cysteine up to the phenylalanine, the CDR3 has a length of 14 residues. Only the CDR3 DNA is retained, 42 bases long and in frame from the first base. CDR1 and CDR2, per the germline V gene, are ENHRY and SYGVKD. A distance of 11 bases separates the germline ends of V and J, which lose 3 bases and 8 bases respectively. Libraries were made using the immunoSEQ multiplex PCR assay. TCRdb took this table from immuneACCESS and kept in-frame rearrangements with V and J called. Such tables lack part of the clones; where checked against another copy, unresolved V genes explain under half of the gap, and the rest is unexplained. The sample data list about 6,500 clones, and 90% of these were observed just once. The ten biggest clones cover approximately 2.8% of the sample.

Sequencing input: tumor tissue from Merkel cell carcinoma. The chain links TRBV10-3 with TRBJ1-6; confidence is insufficient to name the D gene. The TCR comes from a human donor with Merkel cell carcinoma. CDR3 protein: CAISDNPRDSPLHF. In nucleotide form, the sequence is TGTGCCATCAGTGATAACCCAAGGGATTCACCCCTCCACTTT.